This entry concerns a single TCR beta chain. Its antigen is not known. This sample stems from a study of early T cells in non-severe SARS-CoV-2 infection. The overall study: Sequenced bulk RNA came from whole blood that was unsorted, and chains were unpaired. Study-wide findings and caveats: There was a bias toward anti-spike CD8 responses in VDJdb matching, which missed private and CD4 specificities.

Unique molecular identifiers were attached to individual cDNA molecules. MiXCR was run by TCRdb on the 5' RACE reads, yielding one entry per CDR3 protein. The sample holds some 62,000 distinct CDR3 sequences; 8% to 9% are singletons and the top ten take 13%. V was clipped by 6 bases and J by 6 bases, with 8 bases between them. In germline, CDR1 is SQVTM, CDR2 ANQGSEA. The CDR3 totals 10 residues. This specimen was whole blood, taken at baseline. The sequence was collected from an adult who was a healthcare worker with PCR-confirmed SARS-CoV-2 infection or an uninfected control (not recorded which). The rearrangement links TRBV29-1 to TRBJ1-2, with D perhaps matching TRBD1 (6 bases). CDR3 sequence: CSVAGDGYTF. In nucleotides, the CDR3 is TGCAGCGTGGCAGGGGATGGCTACACCTTC.